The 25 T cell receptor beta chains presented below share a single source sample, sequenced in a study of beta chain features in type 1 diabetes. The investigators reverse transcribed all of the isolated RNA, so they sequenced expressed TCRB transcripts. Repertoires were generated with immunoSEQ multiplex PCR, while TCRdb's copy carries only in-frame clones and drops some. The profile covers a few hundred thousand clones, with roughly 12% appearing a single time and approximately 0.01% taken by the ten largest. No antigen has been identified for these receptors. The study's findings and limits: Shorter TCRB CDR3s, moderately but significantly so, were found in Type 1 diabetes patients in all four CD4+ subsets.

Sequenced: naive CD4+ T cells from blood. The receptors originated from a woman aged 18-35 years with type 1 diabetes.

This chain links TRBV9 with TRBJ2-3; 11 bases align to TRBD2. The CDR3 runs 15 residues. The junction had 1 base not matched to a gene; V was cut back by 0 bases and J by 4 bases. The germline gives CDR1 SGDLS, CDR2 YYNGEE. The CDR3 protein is CASSVVAGGADTQYF. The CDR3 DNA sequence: TGTGCCAGCAGCGTAGTAGCGGGAGGGGCAGATACGCAGTATTTT.

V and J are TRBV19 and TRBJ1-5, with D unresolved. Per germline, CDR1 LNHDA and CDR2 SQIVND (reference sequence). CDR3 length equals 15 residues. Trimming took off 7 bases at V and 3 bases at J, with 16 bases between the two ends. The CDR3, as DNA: TGTGCCAGTAAGGCTGACGGAGCGCTCAATCAGCCCCAGCATTTT. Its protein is CASKADGALNQPQHF.

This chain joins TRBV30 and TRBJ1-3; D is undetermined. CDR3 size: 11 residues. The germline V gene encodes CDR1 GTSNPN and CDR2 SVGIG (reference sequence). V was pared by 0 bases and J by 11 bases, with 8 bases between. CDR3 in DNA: TGTGCCTGGAGTGTAGCGGGCCCCATATATTTT. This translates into CAWSVAGPIYF.

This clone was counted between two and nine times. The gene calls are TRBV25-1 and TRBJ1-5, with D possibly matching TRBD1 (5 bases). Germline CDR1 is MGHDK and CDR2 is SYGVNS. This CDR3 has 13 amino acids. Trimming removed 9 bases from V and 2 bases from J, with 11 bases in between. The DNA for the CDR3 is TGTGCCAGACAACAAGGGGGCAATCAGCCCCAGCATTTT. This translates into CARQQGGNQPQHF.

For the CDR3, the DNA is TGTGCCAGCAGTTTGGAGGGGGCGCGATATACGCAGTATTTT. Amino acids: CASSLEGARYTQYF. The chain couples TRBV27 to TRBJ2-3, with D possibly matching TRBD1 (7 bases). Germline V gives CDR1 MNHEY, CDR2 SMNVEV (reference sequence). This CDR3 contains 14 residues. Deletions cut 3 bases from V and 7 bases from J, with 14 bases between.

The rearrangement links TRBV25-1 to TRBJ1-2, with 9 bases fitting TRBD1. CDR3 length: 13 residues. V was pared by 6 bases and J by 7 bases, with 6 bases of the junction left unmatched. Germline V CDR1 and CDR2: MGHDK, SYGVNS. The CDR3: CASSPGQGLGYTF. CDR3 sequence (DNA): TGTGCCAGCAGCCCGGGACAGGGACTTGGCTACACCTTC.

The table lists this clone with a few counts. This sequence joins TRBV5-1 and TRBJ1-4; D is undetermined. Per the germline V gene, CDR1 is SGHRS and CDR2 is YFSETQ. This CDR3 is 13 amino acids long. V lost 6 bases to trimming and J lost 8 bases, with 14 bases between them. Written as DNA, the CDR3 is TGCGCCAGCACCGACGTAACGGGAGAAAAACTGTTTTTT. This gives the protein CASTDVTGEKLFF.

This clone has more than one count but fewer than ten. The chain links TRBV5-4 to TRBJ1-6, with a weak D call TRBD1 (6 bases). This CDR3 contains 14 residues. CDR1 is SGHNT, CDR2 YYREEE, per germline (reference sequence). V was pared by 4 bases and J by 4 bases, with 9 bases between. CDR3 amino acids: CASSLDSYNSPLHF. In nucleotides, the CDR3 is TGTGCCAGCAGCCTGGACAGTTATAATTCACCCCTCCACTTT.

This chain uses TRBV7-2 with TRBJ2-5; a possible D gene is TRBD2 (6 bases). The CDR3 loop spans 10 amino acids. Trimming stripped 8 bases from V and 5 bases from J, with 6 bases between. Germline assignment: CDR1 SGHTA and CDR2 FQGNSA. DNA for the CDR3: TGTGCCAGCGGAGGGGAGACCCAGTACTTC. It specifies CASGGETQYF.

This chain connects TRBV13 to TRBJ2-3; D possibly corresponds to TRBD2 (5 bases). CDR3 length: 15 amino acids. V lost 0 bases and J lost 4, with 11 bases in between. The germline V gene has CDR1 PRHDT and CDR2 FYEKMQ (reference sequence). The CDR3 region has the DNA TGTGCCAGCAGCTTAGGAGGGAGTCAGCCAGATACGCAGTATTTT. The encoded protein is CASSLGGSQPDTQYF.

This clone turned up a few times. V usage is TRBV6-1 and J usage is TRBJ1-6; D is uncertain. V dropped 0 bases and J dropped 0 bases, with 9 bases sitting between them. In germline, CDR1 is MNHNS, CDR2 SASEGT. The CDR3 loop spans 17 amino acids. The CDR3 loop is CASSEAPRSSYNSPLHF. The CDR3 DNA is TGTGCCAGCAGTGAAGCCCCGCGGAGCTCCTATAATTCACCCCTCCACTTT.

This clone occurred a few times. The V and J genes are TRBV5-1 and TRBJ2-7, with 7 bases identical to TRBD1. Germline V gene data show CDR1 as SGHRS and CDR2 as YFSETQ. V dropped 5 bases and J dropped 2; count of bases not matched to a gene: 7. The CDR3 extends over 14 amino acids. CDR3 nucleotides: TGCGCCAGCAGGACAGGGCTGGGACCCTACGAGCAGTACTTC. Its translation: CASRTGLGPYEQYF.

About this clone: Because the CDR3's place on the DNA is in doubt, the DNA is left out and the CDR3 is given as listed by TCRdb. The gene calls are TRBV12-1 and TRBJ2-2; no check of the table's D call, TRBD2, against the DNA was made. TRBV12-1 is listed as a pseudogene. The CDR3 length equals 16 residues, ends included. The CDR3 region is CASSDVAGGNTGELFF.

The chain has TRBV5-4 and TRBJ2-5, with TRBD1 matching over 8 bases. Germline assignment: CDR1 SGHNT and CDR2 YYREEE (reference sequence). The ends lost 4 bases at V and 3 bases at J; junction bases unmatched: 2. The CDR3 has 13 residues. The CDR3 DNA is TGTGCCAGCAGCATACAGGGGGAAGAGACCCAGTACTTC. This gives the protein CASSIQGEETQYF.

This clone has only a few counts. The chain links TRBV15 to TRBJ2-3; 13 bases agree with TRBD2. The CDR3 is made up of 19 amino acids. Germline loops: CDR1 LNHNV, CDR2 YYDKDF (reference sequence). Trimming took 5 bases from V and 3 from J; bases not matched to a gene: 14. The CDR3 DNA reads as TGTGCCACCAGCCTACGACTAGCGGGAGGTCGTTGGGGGACAGATACGCAGTATTTT. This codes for CATSLRLAGGRWGTDTQYF.

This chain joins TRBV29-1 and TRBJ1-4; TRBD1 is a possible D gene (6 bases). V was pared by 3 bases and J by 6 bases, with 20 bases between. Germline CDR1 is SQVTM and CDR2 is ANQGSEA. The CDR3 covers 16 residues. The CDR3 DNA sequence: TGCAGCGTTGACCCCGCAACCAGGGGCAGGTATGAAAAACTGTTTTTT. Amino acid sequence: CSVDPATRGRYEKLFF.

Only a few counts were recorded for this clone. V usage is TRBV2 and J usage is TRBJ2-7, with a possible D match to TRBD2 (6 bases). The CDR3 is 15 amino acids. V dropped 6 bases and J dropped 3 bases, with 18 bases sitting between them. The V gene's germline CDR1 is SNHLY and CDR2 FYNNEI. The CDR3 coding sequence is TGTGCCAGCAGACCACGGGGGAGCCGTAGCTACGAGCAGTACTTC. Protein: CASRPRGSRSYEQYF.

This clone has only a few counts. The CDR3 loop is CASSLRMRGRAEAFF. CDR3 DNA: TGTGCCAGCAGCTTACGGATGAGAGGGAGGGCTGAAGCTTTCTTT. The chain recombines TRBV7-2 with TRBJ1-1; D is unclear. V was clipped by 2 bases and J by 6 bases, with 16 bases between them. From germline, CDR1 is SGHTA and CDR2 FQGNSA. The CDR3 totals 15 residues.

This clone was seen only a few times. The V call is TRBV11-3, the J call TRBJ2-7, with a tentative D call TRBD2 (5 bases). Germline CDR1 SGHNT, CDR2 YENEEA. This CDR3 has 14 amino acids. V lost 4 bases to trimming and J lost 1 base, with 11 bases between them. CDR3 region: CASSSWTLSYEQYF. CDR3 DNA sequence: TGTGCCAGCAGCTCCTGGACTTTATCCTACGAGCAGTACTTC.

The CDR3: CAWSVGQGVTEAFF. The CDR3 nucleotides read TGTGCCTGGAGTGTCGGGCAGGGGGTCACTGAAGCTTTCTTT. The chain is built from TRBV30 and TRBJ1-1; 7 nucleotides align to TRBD1. This CDR3 has 14 residues. V gave up 0 bases and J gave up 4 bases; unmatched junction bases: 5. The V gene's germline CDR1 is GTSNPN and CDR2 SVGIG (reference sequence).

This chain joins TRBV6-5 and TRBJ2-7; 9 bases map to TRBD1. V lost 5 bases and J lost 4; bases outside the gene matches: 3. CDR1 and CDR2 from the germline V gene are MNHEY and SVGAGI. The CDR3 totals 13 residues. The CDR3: CASSRDRDYEQYF. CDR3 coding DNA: TGTGCCAGCAGTCGGGACAGGGATTACGAGCAGTACTTC.

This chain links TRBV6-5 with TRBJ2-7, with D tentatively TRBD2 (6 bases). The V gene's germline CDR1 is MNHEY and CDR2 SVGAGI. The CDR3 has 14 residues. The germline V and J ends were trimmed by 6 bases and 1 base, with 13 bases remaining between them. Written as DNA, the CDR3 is TGTGCCAGCAGCTACACTAGCCGATCCTACGAGCAGTACTTC. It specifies CASSYTSRSYEQYF.

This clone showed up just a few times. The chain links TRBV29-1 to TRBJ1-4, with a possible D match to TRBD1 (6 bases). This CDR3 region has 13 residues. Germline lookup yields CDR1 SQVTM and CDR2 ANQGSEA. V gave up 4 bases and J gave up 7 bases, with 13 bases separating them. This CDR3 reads CSVAGTTGEKLFF. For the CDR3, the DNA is TGCAGCGTTGCAGGGACAACGGGTGAAAAACTGTTTTTT.

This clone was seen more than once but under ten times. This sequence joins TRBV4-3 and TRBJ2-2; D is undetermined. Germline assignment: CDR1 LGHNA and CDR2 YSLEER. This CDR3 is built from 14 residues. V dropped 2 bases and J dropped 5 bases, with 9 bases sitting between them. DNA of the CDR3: TGCGCCAGCAGCCAACAACTCCGTACCGGGGAGCTGTTTTTT. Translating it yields CASSQQLRTGELFF.

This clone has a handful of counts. The CDR3 nucleotides are TGTGCCTGGAGTAGACAGGGGACTTTCTATGGCTACACCTTC. Its translation: CAWSRQGTFYGYTF. The chain has TRBV30 and TRBJ1-2, with 8 bases lining up with TRBD1. Germline V gene lookup returns CDR1 GTSNPN and CDR2 SVGIG (reference sequence). CDR3 length: 14 amino acids. V dropped 2 bases and J dropped 4; count of bases not matched to a gene: 6.